This T cell receptor (beta chain) was sequenced during a study of CD8+CD57+ T cells in acquired aplastic anemia. Patients chosen for sequencing had CD8+CD57+ cells that had expanded, as shown by flow cytometry. CDR3 and TCR beta VDJ profiling relied on genomic DNA as the template. TCRdb independently ran MiXCR on the reads; one entry per CDR3 protein. The data hold fewer than 200,000 distinct CDR3 sequences, with 48% observed a single time. Overall study results and limits: Both patients and controls carried the same twenty-nine CD8+ CDR3 sequences.

Germline V gives CDR1 SNHLY, CDR2 FYNNEI. The CDR3 sequence is 15 residues long. V was cut by 6 bases and J by 6 bases, with 17 bases left in between. Notes on this clonotype: What it binds is unknown.

The source of this sequence is a human donor with aplastic anemia. The specimen sequenced was sorted CD4+, CD8+, or CD8+CD57+ T cells (not recorded which) from PBMCs. This sequence joins TRBV2 and TRBJ2-2; the D gene is possibly TRBD1 (6 bases). The CDR3 protein is CASRGTVGGAGELFF. The CDR3 DNA sequence: TGTGCCAGCAGAGGTACGGTAGGGGGAGCCGGGGAGCTGTTTTTT. The variable domain in full, completed from reference TRBV2 and TRBJ2-2, reads EPEVTQTPSHQVTQMGQEVILRCVPISNHLYFYWYRQILGQKVEFLVSFYNNEISEKSEIFDDQFSVERPDGSNFTLKIRSTKLEDSAMYFCASRGTVGGAGELFFGEGSRLTVL.